The 5 T cell receptor beta chains below come from one sample, sequenced in a study of radiation and T cells in renal cell carcinoma. Measured with immunoSEQ multiplex PCR; TCRdb has only the in-frame clones, and not every one. The sample contains roughly 170,000 clones, about 87% of which appear only once. Time point of the sample: blood 4 weeks post-SBRT, at nephrectomy. Documented treatment: 15 Gy SBRT to primary tumor, nephrectomy 4 weeks later. The specimen comprised blood, sampled from a patient whose treatment included radiotherapy and nephrectomy. These receptors all stem from a woman aged 50 to 60 with renal cell carcinoma.

This clone has more than one count but fewer than ten. The CDR3 sequence: CASSVESGAAQYF. In DNA, the CDR3 is TGTGCCAGCAGCGTAGAGTCAGGGGCGGCACAGTACTTC. The chain has TRBV9 and TRBJ2-4; D perhaps matches TRBD1 (6 bases). V was cut by 0 bases and J by 13 bases, with 14 bases left in between. Germline values: CDR1 SGDLS, CDR2 YYNGEE. The CDR3 loop spans 13 amino acids.

The chain couples TRBV7-9 to TRBJ2-1, with TRBD1 identical over 7 bases. There are 16 residues in the CDR3. Trimming removed 0 bases from V and 6 bases from J; junction bases left unmatched: 8. In germline, CDR1 is SEHNR, CDR2 FQNEAQ (reference sequence). The CDR3 reads CASSLARGTDGNEQFF. CDR3 coding DNA: TGTGCCAGCAGCTTAGCGAGAGGGACAGACGGCAATGAGCAGTTCTTC. Together with reference TRBV7-9 and TRBJ2-1, the CDR3 gives the full variable domain: DTGVSQNPRHKITKRGQNVTFRCDPISEHNRLYWYRQTLGQGPEFLTYFQNEAQLEKSRLLSDRFSAERPKGSFSTLEIQRTEQGDSAMYLCASSLARGTDGNEQFFGPGTRLTVL.

The chain employs TRBV6-5 and TRBJ1-6; D gene uncertain. Trimming cost V 5 bases and J 4 bases, with 3 bases left between them. Germline loops: CDR1 MNHEY, CDR2 SVGAGI. The CDR3 length is 12 residues. The CDR3 protein is CASSLYNSPLHF. CDR3 sequence (DNA): TGTGCCAGCAGTCTTTATAATTCACCCCTCCACTTT.

This chain joins TRBV11-3 and TRBJ2-7; TRBD2 might be the D (6 bases). Trimming removed 3 bases at V and 3 bases at J, with 9 bases between. The length of the CDR3 is 13 residues. CDR1 is SGHNT, CDR2 YENEEA, per germline. The CDR3 coding sequence is TGTGCCAGCAGCTTCCAAGCGGGCTACGAGCAGTACTTC. Protein product: CASSFQAGYEQYF.

The chain recombines TRBV13 with TRBJ2-3; the match to TRBD1 covers 9 bases. The CDR3 length is 16 residues. Germline CDR1 reads PRHDT; CDR2 reads FYEKMQ (reference sequence). The ends lost 0 bases at V and 1 base at J; junction bases unmatched: 2. The DNA for the CDR3 is TGTGCCAGCAGCTTAGGGGGACAGGGCGGCACAGATACGCAGTATTTT. Protein: CASSLGGQGGTDTQYF.